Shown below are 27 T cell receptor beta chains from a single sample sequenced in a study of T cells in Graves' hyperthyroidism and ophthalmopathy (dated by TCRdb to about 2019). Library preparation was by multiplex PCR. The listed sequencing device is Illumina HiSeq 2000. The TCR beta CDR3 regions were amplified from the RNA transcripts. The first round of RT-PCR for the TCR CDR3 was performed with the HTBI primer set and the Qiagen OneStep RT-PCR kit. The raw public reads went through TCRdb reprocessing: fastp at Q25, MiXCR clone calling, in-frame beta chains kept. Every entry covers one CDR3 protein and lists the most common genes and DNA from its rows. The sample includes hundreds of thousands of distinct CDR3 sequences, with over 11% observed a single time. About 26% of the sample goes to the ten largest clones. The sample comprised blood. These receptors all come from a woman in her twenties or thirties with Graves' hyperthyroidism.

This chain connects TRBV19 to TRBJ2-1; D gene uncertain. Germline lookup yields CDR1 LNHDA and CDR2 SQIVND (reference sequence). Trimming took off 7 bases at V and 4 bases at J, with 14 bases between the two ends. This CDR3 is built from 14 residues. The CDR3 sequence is CASKVSSWYNEQFF. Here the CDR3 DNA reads TGTGCCAGTAAGGTGTCGAGTTGGTACAATGAGCAGTTCTTC.

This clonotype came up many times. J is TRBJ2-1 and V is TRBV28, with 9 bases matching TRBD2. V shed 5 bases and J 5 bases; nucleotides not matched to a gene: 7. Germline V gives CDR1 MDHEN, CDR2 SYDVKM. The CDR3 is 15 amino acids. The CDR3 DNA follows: TGTGCCAGCAGTGGGCTAGCGGGATCCCACAATGAGCAGTTCTTC. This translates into CASSGLAGSHNEQFF.

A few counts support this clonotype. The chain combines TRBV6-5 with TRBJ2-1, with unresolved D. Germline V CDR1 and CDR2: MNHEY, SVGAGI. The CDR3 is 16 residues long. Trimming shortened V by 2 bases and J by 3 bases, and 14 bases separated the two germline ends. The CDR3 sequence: CASSYKVGSLYNEQFF. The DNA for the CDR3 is TGTGCCAGCAGTTACAAAGTGGGGTCCCTCTACAATGAGCAGTTCTTC.

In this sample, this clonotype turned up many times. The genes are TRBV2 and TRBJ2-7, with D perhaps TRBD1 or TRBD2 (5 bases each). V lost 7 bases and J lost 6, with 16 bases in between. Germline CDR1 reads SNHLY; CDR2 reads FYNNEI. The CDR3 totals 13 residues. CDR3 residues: CASTHPVGVEQYF. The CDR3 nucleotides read TGTGCCAGCACCCACCCGGTGGGGGTCGAGCAGTACTTC.

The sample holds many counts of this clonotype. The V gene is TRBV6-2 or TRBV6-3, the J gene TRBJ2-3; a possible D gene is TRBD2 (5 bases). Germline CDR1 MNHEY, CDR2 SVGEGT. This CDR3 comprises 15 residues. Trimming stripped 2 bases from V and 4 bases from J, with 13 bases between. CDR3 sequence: CASSYTGWVADTQYF. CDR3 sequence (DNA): TGTGCCAGCAGTTACACGGGATGGGTTGCAGATACGCAGTATTTT.

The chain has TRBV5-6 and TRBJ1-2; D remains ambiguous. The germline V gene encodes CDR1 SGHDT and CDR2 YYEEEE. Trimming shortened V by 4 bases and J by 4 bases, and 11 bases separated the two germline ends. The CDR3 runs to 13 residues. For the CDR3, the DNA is TGTGCCAGCAGCCGGACCTTCCCCTATGGCTACACCTTC. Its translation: CASSRTFPYGYTF.

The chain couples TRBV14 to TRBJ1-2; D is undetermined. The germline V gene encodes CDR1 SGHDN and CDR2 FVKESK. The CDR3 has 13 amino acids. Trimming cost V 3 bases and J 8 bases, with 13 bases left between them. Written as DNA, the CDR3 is TGTGCCAGCAGCCAGGCCCATGTCGGCGGCTACACCTTC. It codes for CASSQAHVGGYTF.

This chain's CDR3 is CASGRDRGAGNTIYF. CDR3 coding DNA: TGTGCCAGCGGGAGAGACAGGGGCGCGGGAAACACCATATATTTT. The chain couples TRBV7-2 to TRBJ1-3, with TRBD1 matching over 8 bases. V shed 8 bases and J 4 bases; nucleotides not matched to a gene: 10. Per the germline V gene, CDR1 is SGHTA and CDR2 is FQGNSA. The CDR3 length is 15 residues.

The CDR3 loop reads CASSQDKAGPIRGQFF. The CDR3 coding sequence is TGTGCCAGCAGCCAAGATAAAGCGGGGCCGATCCGGGGGCAGTTCTTC. This chain links TRBV3-1 with TRBJ2-1; 7 bases match TRBD2. V lost 0 bases, J lost 12 bases, and 14 bases stayed unmatched. The length of the CDR3 is 16 residues. Germline CDR1 LGHDT, CDR2 YNNKEL (reference sequence).

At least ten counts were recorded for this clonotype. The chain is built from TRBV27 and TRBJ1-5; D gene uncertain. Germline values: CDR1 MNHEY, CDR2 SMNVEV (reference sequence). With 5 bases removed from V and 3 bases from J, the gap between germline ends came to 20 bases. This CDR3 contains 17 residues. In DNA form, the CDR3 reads TGTGCCAGCAGTCCTAGCCCCGACGGTTTATACAATCAGCCCCAGCATTTT. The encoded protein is CASSPSPDGLYNQPQHF.

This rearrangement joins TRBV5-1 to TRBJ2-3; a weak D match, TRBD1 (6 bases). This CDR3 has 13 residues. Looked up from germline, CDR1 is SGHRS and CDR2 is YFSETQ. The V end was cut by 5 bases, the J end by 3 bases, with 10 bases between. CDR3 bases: TGCGCCAGCAGAAGGCAGGGGACAGATACGCAGTATTTT. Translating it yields CASRRQGTDTQYF.

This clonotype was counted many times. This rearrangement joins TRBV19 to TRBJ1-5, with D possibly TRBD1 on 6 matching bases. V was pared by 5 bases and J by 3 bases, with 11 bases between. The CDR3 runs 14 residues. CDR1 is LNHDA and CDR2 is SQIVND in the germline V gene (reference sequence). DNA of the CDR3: TGTGCCAGTAGTCACAGGGAAATCAATCAGCCCCAGCATTTT. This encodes CASSHREINQPQHF.

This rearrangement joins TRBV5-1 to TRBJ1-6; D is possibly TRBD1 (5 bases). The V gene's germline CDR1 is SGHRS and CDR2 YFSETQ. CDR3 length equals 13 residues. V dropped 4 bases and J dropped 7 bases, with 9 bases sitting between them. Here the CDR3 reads CASSLPGNSPLHF. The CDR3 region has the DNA TGCGCCAGCAGCCTACCAGGGAATTCACCCCTCCACTTT.

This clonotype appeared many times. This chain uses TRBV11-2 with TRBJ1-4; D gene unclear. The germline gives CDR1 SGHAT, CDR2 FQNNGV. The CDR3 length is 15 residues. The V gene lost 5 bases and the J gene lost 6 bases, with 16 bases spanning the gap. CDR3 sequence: CASSPRVTGDEKLFF. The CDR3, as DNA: TGTGCCAGCAGCCCCCGGGTAACCGGGGATGAAAAACTGTTTTTT.

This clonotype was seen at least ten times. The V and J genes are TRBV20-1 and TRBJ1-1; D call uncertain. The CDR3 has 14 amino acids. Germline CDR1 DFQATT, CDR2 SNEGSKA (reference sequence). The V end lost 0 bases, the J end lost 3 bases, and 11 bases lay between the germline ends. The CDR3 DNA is TGCAGTGCTAGAGACCCACGAGGAGACACTGAAGCTTTCTTT. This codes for CSARDPRGDTEAFF.

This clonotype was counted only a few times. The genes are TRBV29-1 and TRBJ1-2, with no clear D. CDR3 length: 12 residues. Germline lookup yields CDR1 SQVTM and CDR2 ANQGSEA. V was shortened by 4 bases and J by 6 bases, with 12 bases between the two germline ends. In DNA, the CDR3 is TGCAGCGTTGCTATAGGGAGGGATGGCTACACCTTC. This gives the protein CSVAIGRDGYTF.

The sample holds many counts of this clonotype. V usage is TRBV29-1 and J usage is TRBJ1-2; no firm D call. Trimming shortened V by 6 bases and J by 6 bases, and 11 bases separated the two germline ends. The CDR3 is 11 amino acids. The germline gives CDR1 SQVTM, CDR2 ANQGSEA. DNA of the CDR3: TGCAGCGTCCGCCGGAGGGATGGCTACACCTTC. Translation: CSVRRRDGYTF.

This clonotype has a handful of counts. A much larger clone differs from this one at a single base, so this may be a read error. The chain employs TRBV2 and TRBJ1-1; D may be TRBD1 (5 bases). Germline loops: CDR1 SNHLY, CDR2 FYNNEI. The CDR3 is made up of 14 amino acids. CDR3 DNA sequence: TGTGCCAGCAGTGAGGCAGGGCGGGGCACTGAAGTTTTCTTT. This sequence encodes CASSEAGRGTEVFF.

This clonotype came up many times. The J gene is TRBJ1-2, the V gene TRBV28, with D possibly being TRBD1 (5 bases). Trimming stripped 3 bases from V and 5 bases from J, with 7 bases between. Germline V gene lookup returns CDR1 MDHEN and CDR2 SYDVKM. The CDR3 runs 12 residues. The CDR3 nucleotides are TGTGCCAGCAGTTTCGGACAATATGGCTACACCTTC. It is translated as CASSFGQYGYTF.

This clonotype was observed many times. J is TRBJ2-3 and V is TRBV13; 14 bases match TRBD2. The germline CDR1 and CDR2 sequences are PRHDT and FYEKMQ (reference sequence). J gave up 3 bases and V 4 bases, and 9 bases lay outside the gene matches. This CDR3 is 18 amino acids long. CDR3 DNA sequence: TGTGCCAGCAGCTCCCAAAGACTAGCGGGAGGGCCAACAGATACGCAGTATTTT. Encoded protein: CASSSQRLAGGPTDTQYF.

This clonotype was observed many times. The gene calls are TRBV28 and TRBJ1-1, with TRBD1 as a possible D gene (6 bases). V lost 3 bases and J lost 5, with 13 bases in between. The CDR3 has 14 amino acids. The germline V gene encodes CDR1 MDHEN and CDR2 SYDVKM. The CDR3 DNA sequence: TGTGCCAGCAGTTTGAAGGTCCAGGGGACTGAAGCTTTCTTT. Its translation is CASSLKVQGTEAFF.

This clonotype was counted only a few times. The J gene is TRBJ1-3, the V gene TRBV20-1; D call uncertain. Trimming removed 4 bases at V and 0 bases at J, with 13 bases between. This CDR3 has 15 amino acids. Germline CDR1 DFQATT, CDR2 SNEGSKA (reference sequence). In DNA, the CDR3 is TGCAGTGCTATCAGCGGAGACTACTCTGGAAACACCATATATTTT. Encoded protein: CSAISGDYSGNTIYF.

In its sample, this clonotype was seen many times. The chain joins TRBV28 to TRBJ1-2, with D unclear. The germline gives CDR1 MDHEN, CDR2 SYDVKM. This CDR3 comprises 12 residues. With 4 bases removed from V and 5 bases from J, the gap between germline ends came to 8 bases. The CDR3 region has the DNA TGTGCCAGCAGTTCTCAGTTATATGGCTACACCTTC. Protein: CASSSQLYGYTF.

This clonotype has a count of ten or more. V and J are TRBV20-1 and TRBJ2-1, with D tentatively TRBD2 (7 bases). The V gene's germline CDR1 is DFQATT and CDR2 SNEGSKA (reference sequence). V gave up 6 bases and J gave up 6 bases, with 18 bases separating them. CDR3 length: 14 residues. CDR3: CSARREGGVNEQFF. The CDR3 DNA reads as TGCAGTGCACGCAGGGAGGGGGGTGTCAATGAGCAGTTCTTC.

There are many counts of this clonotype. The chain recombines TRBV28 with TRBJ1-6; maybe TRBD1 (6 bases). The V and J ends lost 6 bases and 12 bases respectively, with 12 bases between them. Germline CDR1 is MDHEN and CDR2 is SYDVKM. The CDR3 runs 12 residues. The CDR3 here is CASSPPRGPLHF. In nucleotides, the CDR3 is TGTGCCAGCAGCCCCCCCAGGGGACCCCTCCACTTT.

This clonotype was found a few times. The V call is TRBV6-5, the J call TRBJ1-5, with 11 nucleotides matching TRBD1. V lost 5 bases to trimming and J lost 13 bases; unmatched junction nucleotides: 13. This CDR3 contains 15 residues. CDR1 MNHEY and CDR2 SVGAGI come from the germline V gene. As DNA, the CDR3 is TGTGCCAGCAGTATACCGGACAGGGGGCGAGAAGAACAGCATTTT. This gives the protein CASSIPDRGREEQHF.

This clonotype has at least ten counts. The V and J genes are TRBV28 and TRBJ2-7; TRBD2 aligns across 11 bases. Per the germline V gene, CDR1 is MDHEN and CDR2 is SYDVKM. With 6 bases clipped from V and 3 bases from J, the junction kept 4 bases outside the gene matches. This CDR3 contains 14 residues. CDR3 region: CASRRTSGRYEQYF. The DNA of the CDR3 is TGTGCCAGCAGGCGGACTAGCGGGCGCTACGAGCAGTACTTC.